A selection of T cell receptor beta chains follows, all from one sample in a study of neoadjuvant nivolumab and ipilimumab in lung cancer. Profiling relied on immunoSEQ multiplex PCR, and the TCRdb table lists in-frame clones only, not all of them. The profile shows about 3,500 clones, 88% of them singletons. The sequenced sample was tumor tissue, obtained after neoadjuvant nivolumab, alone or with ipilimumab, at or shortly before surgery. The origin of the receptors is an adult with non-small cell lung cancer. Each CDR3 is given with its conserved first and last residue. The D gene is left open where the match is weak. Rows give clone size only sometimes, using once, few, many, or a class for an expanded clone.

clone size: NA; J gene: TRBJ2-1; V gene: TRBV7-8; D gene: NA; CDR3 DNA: TGTGCCAGCAGCGACCGGGCTCACAATGAGCAGTTCTTC; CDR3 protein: CASSDRAHNEQFF
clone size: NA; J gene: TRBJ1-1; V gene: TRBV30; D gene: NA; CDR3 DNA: TGTGCCTGGAGTGTGGGTGGTGGAACTGAAGCTTTCTTT; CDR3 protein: CAWSVGGGTEAFF
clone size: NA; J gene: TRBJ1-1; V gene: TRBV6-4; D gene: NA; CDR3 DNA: TGTGCCAGCAGTCAGGGGACGAACACTGAAGCTTTCTTT; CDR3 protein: CASSQGTNTEAFF
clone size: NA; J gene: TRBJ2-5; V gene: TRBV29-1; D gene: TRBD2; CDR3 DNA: TGCAGCGTTGCGGCTAGCGGGGACTCTAGGGGGACCCAGTACTTC; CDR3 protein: CSVAASGDSRGTQYF
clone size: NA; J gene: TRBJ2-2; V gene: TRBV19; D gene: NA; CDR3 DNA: TGTGCCAGTCGACGGTTTACCAACACCGGGGAGCTGTTTTTT; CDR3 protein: CASRRFTNTGELFF
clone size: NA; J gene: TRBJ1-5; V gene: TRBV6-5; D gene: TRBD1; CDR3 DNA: TGTGCCAGCAGTGACCCAGGGGGAGGACAGCCCCAGCATTTT; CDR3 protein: CASSDPGGGQPQHF
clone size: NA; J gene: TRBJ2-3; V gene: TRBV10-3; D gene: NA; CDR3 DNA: TGTGCCATCAGTGAGTCGGTGGAAGCGGGTACGCAGTATTTT; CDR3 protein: CAISESVEAGTQYF
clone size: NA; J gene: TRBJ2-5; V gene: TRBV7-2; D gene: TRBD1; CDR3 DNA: TGTGCCAGCAGCCCGACAGGGGACCAAGAGACCCAGTACTTC; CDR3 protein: CASSPTGDQETQYF
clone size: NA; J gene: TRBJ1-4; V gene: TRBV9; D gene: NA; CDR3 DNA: TGTGCCAGCAGCGTAGGGGAGCGGGAGGGCGAAAAACTGTTTTTT; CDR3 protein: CASSVGEREGEKLFF
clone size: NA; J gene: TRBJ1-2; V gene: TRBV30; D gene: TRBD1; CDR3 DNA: TGTGCCTGGAGTATGGCAGGGGGCGTAAATGGCTACACCTTC; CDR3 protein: CAWSMAGGVNGYTF
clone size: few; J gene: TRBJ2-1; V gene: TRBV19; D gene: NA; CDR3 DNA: TGTGCCAGTAGTATTCCCCGTTTGGAGCAGTTCTTC; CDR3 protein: CASSIPRLEQFF
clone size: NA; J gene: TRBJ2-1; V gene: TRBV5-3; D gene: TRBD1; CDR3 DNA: TGTGCCAGAAGGTTGTTGCGTCGGCAGGGGGTGAACGAGCAGTTCTTC; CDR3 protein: CARRLLRRQGVNEQFF
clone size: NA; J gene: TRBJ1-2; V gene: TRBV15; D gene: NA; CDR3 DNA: TGTGCCACCAGCAGAGCGGGGGCAGGGTATCCCTATGGCTACACCTTC; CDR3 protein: CATSRAGAGYPYGYTF
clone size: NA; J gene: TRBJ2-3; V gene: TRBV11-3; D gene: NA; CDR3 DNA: TGTGCCAGCAGCTTAGGGCCCACAGATACGCAGTATTTT; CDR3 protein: CASSLGPTDTQYF
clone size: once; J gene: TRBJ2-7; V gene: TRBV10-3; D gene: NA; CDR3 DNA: TGTGCCATTCGGGGGGCCGTGCACGAGCAGTACTTC; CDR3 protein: CAIRGAVHEQYF
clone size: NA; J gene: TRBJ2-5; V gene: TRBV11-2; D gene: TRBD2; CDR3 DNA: TGTGCCAGCAGCCGGACCGGTCGGCTAGCGGGGGGCAAGACCCAGTACTTC; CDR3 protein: CASSRTGRLAGGKTQYF
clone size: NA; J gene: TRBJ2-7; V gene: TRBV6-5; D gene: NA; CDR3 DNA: TGTGCCAGCAGTCCTTTAGACAGGAATTTCTACGAGCAGTACTTC; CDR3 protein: CASSPLDRNFYEQYF
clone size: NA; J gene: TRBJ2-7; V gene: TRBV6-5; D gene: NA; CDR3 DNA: TGTGCCAGTCAGAGGGGGGGAGCGGGCTACGAGCAGTACTTC; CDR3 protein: CASQRGGAGYEQYF
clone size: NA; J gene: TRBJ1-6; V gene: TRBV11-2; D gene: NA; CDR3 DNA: TGTGCCAGCAGCTCGCCCGGGTTCGCTTCACCCCTCCACTTT; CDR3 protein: CASSSPGFASPLHF
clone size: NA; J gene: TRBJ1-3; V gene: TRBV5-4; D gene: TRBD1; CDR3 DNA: TGTGCCAGCAGCTCCGGGACAGCCATATATTTT; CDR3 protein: CASSSGTAIYF
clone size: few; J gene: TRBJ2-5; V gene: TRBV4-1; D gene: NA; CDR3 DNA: TGCGCCAGCAGTTCTGTGGGGCAGGAGACCCAGTACTTC; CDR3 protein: CASSSVGQETQYF
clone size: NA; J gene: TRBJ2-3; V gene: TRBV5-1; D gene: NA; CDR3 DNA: TGCGCCAGCAGCACAGGACCCGCTAGCACAGATACGCAGTATTTT; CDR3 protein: CASSTGPASTDTQYF
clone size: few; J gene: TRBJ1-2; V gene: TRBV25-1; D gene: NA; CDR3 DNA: TGTGCCAGCAGTGAGCCCAGCTATGGCTACACCTTC; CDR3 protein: CASSEPSYGYTF
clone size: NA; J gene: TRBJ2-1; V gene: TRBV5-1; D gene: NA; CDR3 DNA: TGCGCCAGCAGCTTGGAAATAGCGTATGAGCAGTTCTTC; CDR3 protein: CASSLEIAYEQFF
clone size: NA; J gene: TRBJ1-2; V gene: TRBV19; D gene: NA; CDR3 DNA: TGTGCCAGTAGGGACAGTTCTAACTATGGCTACACCTTC; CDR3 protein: CASRDSSNYGYTF
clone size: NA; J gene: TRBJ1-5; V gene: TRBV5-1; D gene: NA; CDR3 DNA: TGCGCCAGCAGCTTGGGGCCGGAGGGCAATCAGCCCCAGCATTTT; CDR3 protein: CASSLGPEGNQPQHF
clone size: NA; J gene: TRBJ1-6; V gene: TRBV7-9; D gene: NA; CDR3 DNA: TGTGCCAGCAGCGTGGACAGTCCGTATAATTCACCCCTCCACTTT; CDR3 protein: CASSVDSPYNSPLHF
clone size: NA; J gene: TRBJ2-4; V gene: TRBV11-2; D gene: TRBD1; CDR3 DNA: TGTGCCAGCAGCGACGACAGGGGCGGCATTCAGTACTTC; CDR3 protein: CASSDDRGGIQYF